These T cell receptor beta chains were read from a single sample in a study of CD8+CD57+ T cells in acquired aplastic anemia. MiXCR, applied by TCRdb to the reads, yields one record per CDR3 protein. The sample has 210,000 or so distinct CDR3 sequences; 40% to 60% are singletons. Sequencing was carried out using sorted CD4+, CD8+, or CD8+CD57+ T cells (not recorded which) from PBMCs. The receptors stem from a human donor with aplastic anemia. CDR3s include the opening cysteine and the closing phenylalanine or tryptophan. Each record gives: clone size, J gene, D gene, V gene, CDR3 DNA, CDR3 protein. The D gene is left open where the match is weak. Clone size, where shown, is once, few, many, or a class for clones that have expanded.

many,TRBJ1-3,-,TRBV10-3,TGTGCCATCAGTGACCACGGATGGGACTTCTCTGGAAACACCATATATTTT,CAISDHGWDFSGNTIYF
many,TRBJ2-5,TRBD1,TRBV12-5,TGTGCTAGTGGTCCCACAGGGGCGCTTGGAGAGACCCAGTACTTC,CASGPTGALGETQYF
many,TRBJ1-3,-,TRBV3-1,TGTGCCAGCAGCCGGGTCGCCGTGGGCACCATATATTTT,CASSRVAVGTIYF
many,TRBJ2-3,TRBD2,TRBV5-1,TGCGCCAGCAGCTTGGTTAGCGGGGGGGCCGATACGCAGTATTTT,CASSLVSGGADTQYF
-,TRBJ2-3,TRBD2,TRBV20-1,TGCAGTGCTAGAGCCTGGGGGGGGGGGGGTTCAGATACGCAGTATTTT,CSARAWGGGGSDTQYF
once,TRBJ1-6,TRBD1,TRBV7-2,TGTGCCAGCAGCCCGGGACAGGGACCGCCACCCCTCCACTTT,CASSPGQGPPPLHF
few,TRBJ2-5,-,TRBV20-1,TGCAGTGCTAGAAGAACAGGGATGGGGACCCAGTACTTC,CSARRTGMGTQYF
many,TRBJ2-7,-,TRBV9,TGTGCCAGCAGCGTAGGTCTCTACACCTACGAGCAGTACTTC,CASSVGLYTYEQYF
-,TRBJ1-4,-,TRBV6-1,TGTGCCAGCAGAGGAACTAATGAAAAACTGTTTTTT,CASRGTNEKLFF
-,TRBJ2-7,-,TRBV7-8,TGTGCCGGCAGCCCTCGGGGAAACAATGAGCGGTTCTTC,CAGSPRGNNERFF
once,TRBJ2-2,TRBD1,TRBV7-9,TGTGCCAGCAGACAGGGGGCCCCTGACTCTGGAAACACCGGGGAGCTGTTTTTT,CASRQGAPDSGNTGELFF